This is a list of T cell receptor beta chains from one sample in a study of response to subunit inactivated influenza vaccine. TCRdb reprocessed the RT-PCR reads with MiXCR, giving one entry per CDR3 protein. The sample contains 650,000 to 850,000 distinct CDR3 sequences, approximately 13% of which appear only once. The sample here was PBMCs from blood, taken less than 15 days before vaccination. The receptor set was obtained from a man aged 50 to 59 who received an inactivated influenza vaccine. Both conserved end residues are part of each CDR3. The D gene is left open where the match is weak. Clone size, where shown, is once, few, many, or a class for clones that have expanded.

>TRBD2|TRBJ2-7|few|TRBV4-1
TGCGCTAGCAGCCAAGTAGCTAGCGGGGGCGTCTACGAGCAGTACTTC
CASSQVASGGVYEQYF
>.|TRBJ1-1|few|TRBV7-9
TGTGCCAGCAGCCAGGGACTTTTAGATGAAGCTTTCTTT
CASSQGLLDEAFF
>.|TRBJ2-1|few|TRBV7-3
TGTGCCAGCAGCTTATCCGGGACAACCTACAATGAGCAGTTCTTC
CASSLSGTTYNEQFF
>.|TRBJ1-5|few|TRBV3-1
TGTGCCAGCAGCCTAGCGGATCAGCCCCAGCATTTT
CASSLADQPQHF
>.|TRBJ1-1|few|TRBV3-1
TGTGCCAGCAGTACGAACACTGAAGCTTTCTTT
CASSTNTEAFF
>.|TRBJ2-7|once|TRBV5-1
TGCGCCAGCAGCTCGACCGGGACTTCGATCTACGAGCAGTACTTC
CASSSTGTSIYEQYF
>.|TRBJ2-2|.|TRBV11-2
TGTGCCAGCAGCCTGCCGTGGGACCGAGGAACAGCCGGGGAGCTGTTTTTT
CASSLPWDRGTAGELFF
>TRBD1|TRBJ1-2|few|TRBV12-3/TRBV12-4
TGTGCCAGCAGTTCGGCCGGGACAGGGTATAACTATGGCTACACCTTC
CASSSAGTGYNYGYTF
>TRBD1|TRBJ1-1|few|TRBV5-1
TGCGCCAGCAGCTTTCAGGGGGAGGAAGCTTTCTTT
CASSFQGEEAFF
>TRBD2|TRBJ2-1|.|TRBV5-1
TGCGCCAGCAGCTTGTACTCGCGGGAGGGCGATGAGCAGTTCTTC
CASSLYSREGDEQFF
>.|TRBJ2-2|many|TRBV28
TGTGCCAGCAGTTTATCGGTGAACACCGGGGAGCTGTTTTTT
CASSLSVNTGELFF
>TRBD1|TRBJ1-5|once|TRBV20-1
TGCAATGCTAGAGTGGGACAGTTCAATCAGCCCCAGCATTTT
CNARVGQFNQPQHF
>.|TRBJ1-6|few|TRBV19
TGTGCCAGTAGTACGCCGACCAATTCACCCCTCCACTTT
CASSTPTNSPLHF
>TRBD1|TRBJ2-5|many|TRBV11-2
TGTGCCAGCAGCTTAGATCAGACAGGGTCCCTTCCAGAGACCCAGTACTTC
CASSLDQTGSLPETQYF
>TRBD1|TRBJ1-5|.|TRBV5-1
TGCGCCAGCAGCCCGGGGGGACAGAACAATCAGCCCCAGCATTTT
CASSPGGQNNQPQHF
>.|TRBJ2-3|.|TRBV10-3
TGTGCCACCGGGGGTTCTAGCGTGACAGATACGCAGTATTTT
CATGGSSVTDTQYF
>.|TRBJ2-7|.|TRBV7-2
TGTGCCAGCAGCTTAACGGTCAGCCAAGAGCAGTACTTC
CASSLTVSQEQYF
>TRBD1|TRBJ2-2|few|TRBV7-8
TGTGCCAGCAGCTCCCCGGGACAGATGAACACCGGGGAGCTGTTTTTT
CASSSPGQMNTGELFF
>.|TRBJ1-5|many|TRBV6-2/TRBV6-3
TGTGCCAGCAGTTACGTGGGGGGTCCGAATCAGCCCCAGCATTTT
CASSYVGGPNQPQHF
>.|TRBJ2-3|few|TRBV28
TGTGCCAGCAGTTTCCTCTCAACTTCGAGTGGGGATACGCAGTATTTT
CASSFLSTSSGDTQYF
>.|TRBJ1-5|.|TRBV2
TGTGCCAGCAGAGGTGATAGCAATCAGCCCCAGCATTTT
CASRGDSNQPQHF
>.|TRBJ2-1|.|TRBV28
TGTGCCAGCAGTCCGGGGGGCCCCTCCTACAATGAGCAGTTCTTC
CASSPGGPSYNEQFF
>TRBD2|TRBJ2-2|few|TRBV7-6
TGTGCCAGCAGCCAGACTAGCGGGAGCGGCACCGGGGAGCTGTTTTTT
CASSQTSGSGTGELFF
>TRBD2|TRBJ2-1|.|TRBV6-2/TRBV6-3
TGTGCCAGCAGTTACGGGCGGGGGGGCCACAATGAGCAGTTCTTC
CASSYGRGGHNEQFF
>.|TRBJ1-1|few|TRBV7-9
TGTGCCAGCAGCTTTGTCGGGGGTCGTACTGAAGCTTTCTTT
CASSFVGGRTEAFF
>.|TRBJ2-7|.|TRBV12-3/TRBV12-4
TGTGCCAGCAGTTTGGGGGAGAGGGTCTACGAGCAGTACTTC
CASSLGERVYEQYF
>.|TRBJ2-1|.|TRBV9
TGTGCCAGCAGCGTAGGGCGGGGGCCTTACAATGAGCAGTTCTTC
CASSVGRGPYNEQFF
>TRBD1|TRBJ2-1|.|TRBV12-3/TRBV12-4
TGTGCCAGCAGTTTACCGCCGGGACAGGAGCAGTTCTTC
CASSLPPGQEQFF
>.|TRBJ2-5|.|TRBV11-1
TGTGCCAGCAGCTTAGACTTCAGTTTGGAGACCCAGTACTTC
CASSLDFSLETQYF
>.|TRBJ2-3|.|TRBV9
TGTGCCAGCAGCGTAGTGACAGCCGATACGCAGTATTTT
CASSVVTADTQYF
>TRBD1|TRBJ2-5|.|TRBV7-9
TGTGCCAGCAGCGCCTCCGGGACAGGGGTTTGGGAGACCCAGTACTTC
CASSASGTGVWETQYF
>.|TRBJ2-7|many|TRBV6-2/TRBV6-3
TGTGCCAGCAGTTACTCGTCCGCCTACGAGCAGTACTTC
CASSYSSAYEQYF
>.|TRBJ2-7|few|TRBV2
TGTGCCAGCAGTGAAATGGGACTGGCCCCCTACGAGCAGTACTTC
CASSEMGLAPYEQYF
>.|TRBJ2-7|.|TRBV2
TGTGCCAGCAGTGACGAGAACCGGTCCTTGGAGCAGTACTTC
CASSDENRSLEQYF
>.|TRBJ1-3|few|TRBV6-5
TGTGCCAGCAGTTCCCCATTGGTCTCTGGAAACACCATATATTTT
CASSSPLVSGNTIYF
>.|TRBJ2-7|.|TRBV6-4
TGTGCCAGCTGCTTAGGGCCCCATCCCGGGGGTCCTTCATCTCGGGAGCAGTACTTC
CASCLGPHPGGPSSREQYF
>.|TRBJ1-2|.|TRBV12-3/TRBV12-4
TGTGCCAGCAGTTTAGGAGGGACACCGATCGGGGGCTACACCTTC
CASSLGGTPIGGYTF
>.|TRBJ2-3|few|TRBV5-1
TGCGCCAGCAGCGGGGGACAAGGGATCGGCACAGATACGCAGTATTTT
CASSGGQGIGTDTQYF
>.|TRBJ2-7|.|TRBV29-1
TGCAGCGTTGTTTTGCCAGGTCGTTACGAGCAGTACTTC
CSVVLPGRYEQYF
>TRBD2|TRBJ2-1|few|TRBV12-3/TRBV12-4
TGTGCCAGCAGTTGGACTAGCGGGGGAGAGCAGTTCTTC
CASSWTSGGEQFF
>.|TRBJ1-2|.|TRBV4-2
TGTGCCAGCAGCCAAGAAGGGGGAATTCATGGCTACACCTTC
CASSQEGGIHGYTF
>.|TRBJ2-7|few|TRBV12-3/TRBV12-4
TGTGCCAGCAGTTCTCGAGGGACACTATCCTACGAGCAGTACTTC
CASSSRGTLSYEQYF
>TRBD1|TRBJ2-7|few|TRBV9
TGTGCCAGCAGCGTAGGAGCGGGACAGGGCGCCTACGAGCAGTACTTC
CASSVGAGQGAYEQYF
>.|TRBJ2-5|.|TRBV7-2
TGTGCCAGCAGCACCGACAGTTTAAAAGAGACCCAGTACTTC
CASSTDSLKETQYF
>TRBD1|TRBJ2-7|few|TRBV6-5
TGTGCCAGCAGTTATGACAGGGGGCGGGACGAGCAGTACTTC
CASSYDRGRDEQYF
>.|TRBJ1-1|few|TRBV10-3
TGTGCCATCAGTTCAGGAGTGGGGAACACTGAAGCTTTCTTT
CAISSGVGNTEAFF
>.|TRBJ2-2|many|TRBV3-1
TGTGCCAGCAGCTATGATTCCGGGGAGCTGTTTTTT
CASSYDSGELFF
>.|TRBJ1-4|few|TRBV15
TGTGCCACCAGCAGAGATAGGGGACGCGGGCATGAAAAACTGTTTTTT
CATSRDRGRGHEKLFF
>.|TRBJ2-7|.|TRBV10-3
TGTGCCATCATGTCCTCTTACGAGCAGTACTTC
CAIMSSYEQYF
>.|TRBJ2-7|.|TRBV5-6
TGTGCCAGCAGCTCAGGGGGAGGCTCCTACGAGCAGTACTTC
CASSSGGGSYEQYF
>.|TRBJ2-3|few|TRBV24-1
TGTGCCACCAGTGATTTAGGAGCAGCTACGCAGTATTTT
CATSDLGAATQYF
>.|TRBJ2-7|.|TRBV18
TGTGCCAGCACTTTACTGGGGGCCCCCAACTACGAGCAGTACTTC
CASTLLGAPNYEQYF